The 32 T cell receptor beta chains in this list originate from one sample, sequenced in a study of blood T cell repertoires in COVID-19. This table comes from immunoSEQ multiplex PCR, and its TCRdb copy is limited to in-frame clones, with some not included. The sample lists fewer than 350,000 clones; approximately 84% were seen once. What was sequenced was peripheral blood. The receptors come from a woman younger than 45 who had recovered from COVID-19.

The rearrangement links TRBV27 to TRBJ1-5; D might be TRBD1 (5 bases). From germline, CDR1 is MNHEY and CDR2 SMNVEV (reference sequence). The CDR3 length is 13 residues. V was pared by 5 bases and J by 4 bases, with 9 bases between. CDR3 nucleotide sequence: TGTGCCAGCAGTACACAGGTGAATCAGCCCCAGCATTTT. Residues: CASSTQVNQPQHF.

The chain carries TRBV20-1 and TRBJ2-1; D gene uncertain. Trimming pared 3 bases from V and 7 bases from J, leaving 10 bases between. There are 12 residues in the CDR3. The V gene's germline CDR1 is DFQATT and CDR2 SNEGSKA (reference sequence). The CDR3: CSASLLRNEQFF. The DNA of the CDR3 is TGCAGTGCTAGTCTACTAAGGAATGAGCAGTTCTTC.

The chain recombines TRBV5-6 with TRBJ1-2, with TRBD1 matching over 9 bases. The V and J ends lost 3 bases and 4 bases, in that order; junction bases with no gene match: 7. The CDR3 has 15 amino acids. Germline CDR1 and CDR2: SGHDT and YYEEEE. Here the CDR3 reads CASSSLGQGSYGYTF. The CDR3 coding sequence is TGTGCCAGCAGCTCCCTCGGACAGGGGAGCTATGGCTACACCTTC.

The rearrangement joins TRBV3-1 (or the pseudogene TRBV3-2) to TRBJ1-1, with a tentative D call TRBD1 (6 bases). Germline V CDR1 and CDR2: LGHDT, YNNKEL (reference sequence). This CDR3 contains 13 residues. V was cut by 5 bases and J by 6 bases, with 13 bases left in between. Written as DNA, the CDR3 is TGTGCCAGCAGCTCTGGGGGCGGCGCTGAAGCTTTCTTT. Encoded protein: CASSSGGGAEAFF.

The V and J genes are TRBV11-1 and TRBJ2-1; D possibly corresponds to TRBD2 (6 bases). Between the trimmed V and J ends, which lost 4 bases and 0 bases, there was a span of 10 bases. CDR3 length: 15 residues. Per the germline V gene, CDR1 is SGHAT and CDR2 is FQDESV (reference sequence). The CDR3 region has the DNA TGTGCCAGCAGCTCAGGGAGGAGCTCCTACAATGAGCAGTTCTTC. It encodes CASSSGRSSYNEQFF.

The table lists this clone with a few counts. The chain recombines TRBV11-3 with TRBJ2-3; 7 nucleotides match TRBD2. Losses at the gene ends were 1 base for V and 1 base for J; bases not matched to a gene: 2. CDR1 and CDR2 from the germline V gene are SGHNT and YENEEA. The CDR3 sequence is 15 residues long. The chain's CDR3 is CASSLVAGGTDTQYF. In nucleotides, the CDR3 is TGTGCCAGCAGCTTAGTTGCGGGGGGCACAGATACGCAGTATTTT.

The V and J genes are TRBV29-1 and TRBJ2-1; the D gene is possibly TRBD2 (5 bases). V was clipped by 8 bases and J by 0 bases, with 11 bases between them. The CDR3 is made up of 13 amino acids. Germline CDR1 is SQVTM and CDR2 is ANQGSEA. The CDR3 DNA reads TGCAGCTTCCGGGAAAGCTCCTACAATGAGCAGTTCTTC. It is translated as CSFRESSYNEQFF.

The gene calls are TRBV7-2 and TRBJ2-7; TRBD1 aligns across 8 bases. The CDR3 consists of 16 residues. CDR1 is SGHTA, CDR2 FQGNSA, per germline. Trimming cost V 4 bases and J 3 bases; bases outside gene matches: 11. The DNA of the CDR3 is TGTGCCAGCAGCTCCCCTCGGACAGGGCTCTACTACGAGCAGTACTTC. Translating it yields CASSSPRTGLYYEQYF.

The V and J genes are TRBV30 and TRBJ2-7, with TRBD1 matching over 7 bases. The germline gives CDR1 GTSNPN, CDR2 SVGIG (reference sequence). There are 14 residues in the CDR3. V shed 4 bases, J shed 2 bases, and the junction held 8 bases outside the gene matches. CDR3 DNA: TGTGCCTGGACCCGGGACAGCGGTACCTACGAGCAGTACTTC. Translating it yields CAWTRDSGTYEQYF.

The genes are TRBV5-4 and TRBJ1-4; D not resolved. V was trimmed by 0 bases and J by 0 bases, leaving 9 bases between them. Germline values: CDR1 SGHNT, CDR2 YYREEE (reference sequence). CDR3 size: 16 residues. The CDR3 protein is CASSLDTVATNEKLFF. The DNA of the CDR3 is TGTGCCAGCAGCTTGGATACAGTCGCAACTAATGAAAAACTGTTTTTT.

The V call is TRBV21-1, the J call TRBJ1-2; the table's D call TRBD1 went unverified against the DNA. TRBV21-1 is a pseudogene. The CDR3 runs 13 residues. The CDR3 spells CASSKWDRGGYTF. DNA for the CDR3: TGTGCCAGCAGCAAATGGGACAGGGGTGGCTACACCTTC.

The chain couples TRBV5-1 to TRBJ1-1, with D perhaps matching TRBD1 (5 bases). The CDR3 covers 12 residues. Germline lookup yields CDR1 SGHRS and CDR2 YFSETQ. Trimming stripped 4 bases from V and 11 bases from J, with 15 bases between. The CDR3: CASSPQKGDAFF. The CDR3 coding sequence is TGCGCCAGCAGCCCCCAGAAAGGGGATGCTTTCTTT.

V usage is TRBV19 and J usage is TRBJ2-5, with D unclear. Trimming removed 1 base from V and 0 bases from J, with 9 bases in between. This CDR3 is 15 amino acids long. CDR1 is LNHDA, CDR2 SQIVND, per germline (reference sequence). CDR3 sequence: CASSIGGSNQETQYF. In DNA, the CDR3 is TGTGCCAGTAGTATAGGCGGTTCAAACCAAGAGACCCAGTACTTC.

The chain carries TRBV6-6 and TRBJ2-7; 12 bases match TRBD1. The CDR3 extends over 14 amino acids. The V and J ends lost 8 bases and 7 bases, in that order; junction bases with no gene match: 9. Germline assignment: CDR1 MNHNY and CDR2 SVGAGI (reference sequence). The CDR3 DNA is TGTGCCAGCCGGGACAGGGGGCTTTCAGGGGAGCAGTACTTC. Its protein product is CASRDRGLSGEQYF.

The chain employs TRBV28 and TRBJ2-7, with a weak D call TRBD1 (9 bases). V lost 1 base, J lost 6 bases, and 31 bases lay in between. The V gene's germline CDR1 is MDHEN and CDR2 SYDVKM. There are 20 residues in the CDR3. The CDR3, as DNA: TGTGCCAGCAGTTTATCATACGCGACAGGGGGGACGGGAGGGCAGCGCGAGCAGTACTTC. Residues: CASSLSYATGGTGGQREQYF.

The rearrangement links TRBV11-2 to TRBJ2-7; the D gene is possibly TRBD2 (7 bases). Germline CDR1 reads SGHAT; CDR2 reads FQNNGV. The CDR3 runs 17 residues. V lost 1 base to trimming and J lost 6 bases, with 22 bases between them. In nucleotides, the CDR3 is TGTGCCAGCAGCTTAGTCCTGGGGGGGCAGGGAGCAGGCGAGCAGTACTTC. It encodes CASSLVLGGQGAGEQYF. The whole variable domain, remainder taken from reference TRBV11-2 and TRBJ2-7, is EAGVAQSPRYKIIEKRQSVAFWCNPISGHATLYWYQQILGQGPKLLIQFQNNGVVDDSQLPKDRFSAERLKGVDSTLKIQPAKLEDSAVYLCASSLVLGGQGAGEQYFGPGTRLTVT.

This rearrangement joins TRBV11-2 to TRBJ2-5, with a possible D match to TRBD2 (5 bases). V was trimmed by 9 bases and J by 1 base, leaving 12 bases between them. The CDR3 sequence is 13 residues long. Germline V gene lookup returns CDR1 SGHAT and CDR2 FQNNGV. The chain's CDR3 is CASRAGLQETQYF. The CDR3 DNA reads TGTGCCAGTCGGGCCGGACTCCAAGAGACCCAGTACTTC.

The chain uses TRBV7-9 and TRBJ1-2; TRBD1 aligns across 12 bases. Trimming took 3 bases from V and 7 from J; bases not matched to a gene: 6. The CDR3 extends over 15 amino acids. In germline, CDR1 is SEHNR, CDR2 FQNEAQ (reference sequence). CDR3 nucleotides: TGTGCCAGCAGCTTTCCGGGACAGGGGGCCGGTGGCTACACCTTC. It is translated as CASSFPGQGAGGYTF.

This clone was detected only once. This sequence joins TRBV2 and TRBJ2-3; 12 nucleotides line up with TRBD2. V dropped 6 bases and J dropped 2; count of bases not matched to a gene: 6. Germline values: CDR1 SNHLY, CDR2 FYNNEI. This CDR3 has 16 residues. Here the CDR3 reads CASRSGLAGYTDTQYF. CDR3 sequence (DNA): TGTGCCAGCAGAAGCGGACTAGCGGGATACACAGATACGCAGTATTTT. Using reference TRBV2 and TRBJ2-3 for the parts outside the CDR3, the full variable domain is EPEVTQTPSHQVTQMGQEVILRCVPISNHLYFYWYRQILGQKVEFLVSFYNNEISEKSEIFDDQFSVERPDGSNFTLKIRSTKLEDSAMYFCASRSGLAGYTDTQYFGPGTRLTVL.

This chain connects TRBV30 to TRBJ1-2; D remains unclear. With 0 bases removed from V and 7 bases from J, the gap between germline ends came to 12 bases. This CDR3 region has 13 residues. Germline V gene lookup returns CDR1 GTSNPN and CDR2 SVGIG (reference sequence). The chain's CDR3 is CAWSVSGFGGYTF. The CDR3 DNA sequence: TGTGCCTGGAGTGTATCGGGTTTTGGTGGCTACACCTTC.

Details on this clone: Distinct nucleotide sequences in the sample also encode this CDR3. V gene TRBV6-2 or TRBV6-3 combines with J gene TRBJ2-1; the match to TRBD2 covers 11 bases. The V and J ends lost 0 bases and 9 bases, in that order; junction bases with no gene match: 7. CDR3 length: 16 residues. Per germline, CDR1 MNHEY and CDR2 SVGEGT. The CDR3 sequence: CASSYSGLAGGGEQFF. Written as DNA, the CDR3 is TGTGCCAGCAGTTACTCAGGGCTAGCGGGGGGAGGTGAGCAGTTCTTC.

The chain recombines TRBV6-2 or TRBV6-3 with TRBJ2-5, with D uncertain. The V end was cut by 7 bases, the J end by 2 bases, with 14 bases between. The V gene's germline CDR1 is MNHEY and CDR2 SVGEGT. The CDR3 runs 14 residues. The CDR3 region has the DNA TGTGCCAGCACCCCCCGTACTAAACAAGAGACCCAGTACTTC. It codes for CASTPRTKQETQYF.

This chain joins TRBV6-5 and TRBJ2-1; the match to TRBD2 covers 12 bases. Germline trimming cut 6 bases from V and 10 bases from J; bases unmatched to any gene: 4. The CDR3 loop spans 13 amino acids. The germline gives CDR1 MNHEY, CDR2 SVGAGI. CDR3 amino acids: CASSLGLAGEQFF. CDR3 DNA sequence: TGTGCCAGCAGCCTTGGACTAGCGGGGGAGCAGTTCTTC.

This chain links TRBV5-1 with TRBJ2-4; 8 nucleotides line up with TRBD1. Germline V gene sequence: CDR1 SGHRS, CDR2 YFSETQ. The CDR3 is 14 amino acids. V gave up 4 bases and J gave up 0 bases; unmatched junction bases: 0. The CDR3 spells CASSGTGAKNIQYF. The CDR3, as DNA: TGCGCCAGCAGCGGGACAGGAGCCAAAAACATTCAGTACTTC.

This chain joins TRBV10-3 and TRBJ2-1; D perhaps matches TRBD2 (6 bases). V shed 6 bases and J shed 3 bases, with 24 bases lying between them. The CDR3 spans 18 residues. CDR1 ENHRY and CDR2 SYGVKD come from the germline V gene. CDR3 in DNA: TGTGCCATCAGCGGGGGTGGCCGAACAGGTCCGGTCTACAATGAGCAGTTCTTC. This translates into CAISGGGRTGPVYNEQFF.

The chain is built from TRBV7-9 and TRBJ2-1; D is undetermined. The CDR3 contains 11 residues. CDR1 is SEHNR, CDR2 FQNEAQ, per germline (reference sequence). Trimming left V 1 base short and J 13 bases short, with 8 bases between. CDR3 in DNA: TGTGCCAGCAGCTTAGTAGTCCCTCAGTTCTTC. It encodes CASSLVVPQFF.

The chain recombines TRBV5-1 with TRBJ1-4; D is possibly TRBD1 (5 bases). The V end was cut by 5 bases, the J end by 5 bases, with 10 bases between. In germline, CDR1 is SGHRS, CDR2 YFSETQ. CDR3 length equals 13 residues. This chain's CDR3 is CASRPGLNEKLFF. In nucleotides, the CDR3 is TGCGCCAGCAGACCAGGGTTAAATGAAAAACTGTTTTTT.

This clone has only one observation. The chain joins TRBV9 to TRBJ2-3, with 10 bases that match TRBD2. Germline CDR1 and CDR2: SGDLS and YYNGEE. The CDR3 loop spans 16 amino acids. The V and J ends lost 0 bases and 3 bases, in that order; junction bases with no gene match: 4. The CDR3 nucleotides are TGTGCCAGCAGCGTAGAAGCGGGAGGGAGGACAGATACGCAGTATTTT. It specifies CASSVEAGGRTDTQYF.

The chain is built from TRBV7-2 and TRBJ2-7; 7 nucleotides match TRBD1. This CDR3 has 15 residues. V lost 1 base to trimming and J lost 6 bases; unmatched junction nucleotides: 9. Germline CDR1 SGHTA, CDR2 FQGNSA. In DNA, the CDR3 is TGTGCCAGCAGCTTAGTGCAGGGGGTTCAGGGCGAGCAGTACTTC. This sequence encodes CASSLVQGVQGEQYF.

The V gene is TRBV6-1, the J gene TRBJ2-3, with D perhaps TRBD1 (6 bases). The ends were cut back, 3 bases at V and 0 bases at J, with 7 bases in the middle. This CDR3 region has 14 residues. Germline V lookup: CDR1 MNHNS, CDR2 SASEGT. The DNA of the CDR3 is TGTGCCAGCAGTGACACAGGGAGCACAGATACGCAGTATTTT. This sequence encodes CASSDTGSTDTQYF.

V is TRBV4-3 and J is TRBJ2-7; no clear D gene. CDR3 length equals 13 residues. Germline CDR1 is LGHNA and CDR2 is YSLEER. Trimming took 1 base from V and 6 from J, leaving 10 bases between them. CDR3 loop: CASSQALGSEQYF. The CDR3 DNA reads TGCGCCAGCAGCCAAGCCCTCGGTAGCGAGCAGTACTTC.

This sequence joins TRBV7-2 and TRBJ1-6, with 8 bases matching TRBD1. This CDR3 has 17 amino acids. Trimming removed 5 bases from V and 9 bases from J; junction bases left unmatched: 15. Germline lookup yields CDR1 SGHTA and CDR2 FQGNSA. In DNA form, the CDR3 reads TGTGCCAGCAGCCCACGGACAGGGAGAGTAGGGGGTTCACCCCTCCACTTT. It encodes CASSPRTGRVGGSPLHF.